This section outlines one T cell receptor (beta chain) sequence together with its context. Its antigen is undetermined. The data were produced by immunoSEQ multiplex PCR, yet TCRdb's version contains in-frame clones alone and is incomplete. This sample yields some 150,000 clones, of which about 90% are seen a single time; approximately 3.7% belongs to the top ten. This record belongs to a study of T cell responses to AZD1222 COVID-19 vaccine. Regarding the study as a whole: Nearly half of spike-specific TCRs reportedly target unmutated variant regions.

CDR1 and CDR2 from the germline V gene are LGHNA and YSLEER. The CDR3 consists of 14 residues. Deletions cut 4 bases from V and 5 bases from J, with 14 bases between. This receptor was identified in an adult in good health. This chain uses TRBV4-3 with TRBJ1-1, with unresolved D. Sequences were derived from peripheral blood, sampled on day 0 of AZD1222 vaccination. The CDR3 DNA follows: TGCGCCAGCAGCCCTATGATAGGGTGGACTGAAGCTTTCTTT. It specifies CASSPMIGWTEAFF.